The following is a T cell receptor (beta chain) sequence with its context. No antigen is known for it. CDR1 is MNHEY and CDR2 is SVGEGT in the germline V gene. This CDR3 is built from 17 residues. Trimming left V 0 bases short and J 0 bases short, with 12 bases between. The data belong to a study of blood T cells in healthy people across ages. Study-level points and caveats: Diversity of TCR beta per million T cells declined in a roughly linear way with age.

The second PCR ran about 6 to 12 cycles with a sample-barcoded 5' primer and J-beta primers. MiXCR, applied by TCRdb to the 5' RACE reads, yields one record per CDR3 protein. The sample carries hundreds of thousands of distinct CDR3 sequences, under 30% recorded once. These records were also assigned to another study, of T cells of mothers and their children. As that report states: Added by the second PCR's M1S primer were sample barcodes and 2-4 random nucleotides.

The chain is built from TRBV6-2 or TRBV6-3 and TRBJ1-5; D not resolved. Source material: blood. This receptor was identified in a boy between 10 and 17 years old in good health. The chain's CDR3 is CASSYSKTGNSNQPQHF. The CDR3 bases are TGTGCCAGCAGTTACTCGAAAACCGGTAATAGCAATCAGCCCCAGCATTTT.